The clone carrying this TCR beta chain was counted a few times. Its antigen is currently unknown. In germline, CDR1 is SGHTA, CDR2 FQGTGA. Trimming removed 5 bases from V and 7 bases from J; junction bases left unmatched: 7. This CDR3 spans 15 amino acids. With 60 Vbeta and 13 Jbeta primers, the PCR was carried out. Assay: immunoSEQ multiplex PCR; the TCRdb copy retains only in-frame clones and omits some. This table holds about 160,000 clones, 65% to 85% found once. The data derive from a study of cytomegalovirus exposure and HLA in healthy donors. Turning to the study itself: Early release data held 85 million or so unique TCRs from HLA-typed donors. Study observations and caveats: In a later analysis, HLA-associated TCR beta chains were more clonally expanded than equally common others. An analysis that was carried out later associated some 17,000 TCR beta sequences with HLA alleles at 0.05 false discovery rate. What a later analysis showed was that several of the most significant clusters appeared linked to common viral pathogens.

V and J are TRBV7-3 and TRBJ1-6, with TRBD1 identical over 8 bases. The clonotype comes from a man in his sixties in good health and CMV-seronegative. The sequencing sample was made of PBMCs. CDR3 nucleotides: TGTGCCAGCAGCAGAACAGGGGGGGGCAATTCACCCCTCCACTTT. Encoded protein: CASSRTGGGNSPLHF. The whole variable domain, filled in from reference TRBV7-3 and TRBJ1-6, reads GAGVSQTPSNKVTEKGKYVELRCDPISGHTALYWYRQSLGQGPEFLIYFQGTGAADDSGLPNDRFFAVRPEGSVSTLKIQRTERGDSAVYLCASSRTGGGNSPLHFGNGTRLTVT.